This T cell receptor beta chain was identified in a study of blood T cell repertoires in COVID-19. Study context: Collection of acute and convalescent COVID-19 samples took place in the United States, Italy and Spain. In each case, the material was cDNA or gDNA derived from T cells, B-cell-depleted T cells, or PBMCs.

Authors' analysis steps: The assay estimated nucleated cells by amplifying reference gene primers. Sequencing used immunoSEQ multiplex PCR; TCRdb keeps in-frame clones, though not all of them. Clone size and the V and J calls come from that table; the DNA yielded D and trimming. The repertoire includes roughly 220,000 clones, about 88% of them detected once, and over 2.5% sits in the top ten. This CDR3 contains 13 residues. CDR1 KGHDR and CDR2 SFDVKD come from the germline V gene. Trimming shortened V by 4 bases and J by 7 bases, and 13 bases separated the two germline ends. The TCR sequence derives from a man between 60 and 70 years old with acute or convalescent COVID-19. The rearrangement links TRBV24-1 to TRBJ2-7; a possible D gene is TRBD1 (6 bases). What was sequenced was peripheral blood. The CDR3 DNA sequence: TGTGCCACCAGTGAAGACAGGCTGGGGGAGCAGTACTTC. Its protein product is CATSEDRLGEQYF.